Below are 30 T cell receptor beta chains sequenced from a single sample in a study of blood T cell repertoires in COVID-19. Using immunoSEQ multiplex PCR, the repertoire was profiled, and TCRdb retains in-frame clones only, with some absent. The sample includes 250,000 or so clones, more than 85% of them seen just once. Sequencing input: PBMCs or T cells enriched from blood (not recorded which). These receptors were obtained from a woman between 50 and 59 years old who had recovered from COVID-19.

The chain couples TRBV10-3 to TRBJ2-1, with 13 bases identical to TRBD2. The CDR3 is 15 residues long. V was clipped by 6 bases and J by 4 bases; unmatched bases: 3. Germline assignment: CDR1 ENHRY and CDR2 SYGVKD. CDR3 in amino acids: CAIRGTSGAYNEQFF. The CDR3 DNA follows: TGTGCCATCAGGGGGACTAGCGGGGCGTACAATGAGCAGTTCTTC.

V usage is TRBV2 and J usage is TRBJ1-1; TRBD1 matches 11 bases. Germline lookup yields CDR1 SNHLY and CDR2 FYNNEI. This CDR3 contains 14 residues. V lost 6 bases, J lost 7 bases, and 7 bases stayed unmatched. The CDR3 protein is CASRRDRGYSEAFF. The CDR3 DNA follows: TGTGCCAGCAGGAGGGACAGGGGGTACAGTGAAGCTTTCTTT.

J is TRBJ1-4 and V is TRBV7-9, with 11 bases aligning to TRBD1. V dropped 10 bases and J dropped 7; count of bases not matched to a gene: 11. The CDR3 is 15 residues long. Germline V gene data show CDR1 as SEHNR and CDR2 as FQNEAQ (reference sequence). For the CDR3, the DNA is TGTGCCACCGCGGCCCGGACAGGGGGCGTTGAAAAACTGTTTTTT. This gives the protein CATAARTGGVEKLFF.

The chain employs TRBV6-2 or TRBV6-3 and TRBJ2-1, with 13 bases matching TRBD2. Germline assignment: CDR1 MNHEY and CDR2 SVGEGT. The ends lost 0 bases at V and 7 bases at J; junction bases unmatched: 12. There are 19 residues in the CDR3. As DNA, the CDR3 is TGTGCCAGCAGTTACTCTGGACTAGCGGGAGCCAGAGGAGTGAATGAGCAGTTCTTC. This translates into CASSYSGLAGARGVNEQFF.

The chain links TRBV5-1 to TRBJ2-2; 9 bases map to TRBD1. This CDR3 comprises 13 residues. Germline V gene data show CDR1 as SGHRS and CDR2 as YFSETQ. J was trimmed by 7 bases and V by 4 bases; bases with no gene match: 2. CDR3 bases: TGCGCCAGCAGCACAGGGGGCTTCGGGGAGCTGTTTTTT. Translated: CASSTGGFGELFF.

The chain joins TRBV11-2 to TRBJ1-4; D perhaps matches TRBD1 (5 bases). Trimming shortened V by 5 bases and J by 4 bases, and 8 bases separated the two germline ends. The CDR3 length is 13 residues. Germline values: CDR1 SGHAT, CDR2 FQNNGV. The DNA of the CDR3 is TGTGCCAGCAGCCTCAGGGTTAATGAAAAACTGTTTTTT. It specifies CASSLRVNEKLFF.

Only a few counts were recorded for this clone. The chain links TRBV29-1 to TRBJ1-2; D is unclear. This CDR3 has 13 residues. CDR1 is SQVTM and CDR2 is ANQGSEA in the germline V gene. V lost 7 bases to trimming and J lost 4 bases, with 16 bases between them. The CDR3 here is CSAPSEGAYGYTF. The DNA for the CDR3 is TGCAGCGCCCCGTCTGAGGGCGCCTATGGCTACACCTTC.

The chain combines TRBV29-1 with TRBJ1-1, with no clear D. Germline values: CDR1 SQVTM, CDR2 ANQGSEA. The V end was cut by 6 bases, the J end by 2 bases, with 16 bases between. The CDR3 covers 14 residues. DNA for the CDR3: TGCAGCGTCCCTGTTGGGCAGGATAACACTGAAGCTTTCTTT. Its protein is CSVPVGQDNTEAFF.

This chain joins TRBV6-1 and TRBJ1-1; 7 bases match TRBD1. V was pared by 2 bases and J by 11 bases, with 5 bases of the junction left unmatched. The CDR3 runs 12 residues. Looked up from germline, CDR1 is MNHNS and CDR2 is SASEGT. The CDR3 reads CASSEITGDAFF. The CDR3 DNA sequence: TGTGCCAGCAGTGAAATCACAGGGGATGCTTTCTTT.

In DNA, the CDR3 is TGCGCCAGCAGCTCCCGGACAGGGCAGGGCGAGCAGTACTTC. It yields the protein CASSSRTGQGEQYF. The V call is TRBV5-1, the J call TRBJ2-7; 8 bases agree with TRBD1. Trimming removed 3 bases from V and 6 bases from J; junction bases left unmatched: 8. This CDR3 is 14 amino acids long. In germline, CDR1 is SGHRS, CDR2 YFSETQ.

In its sample, this clone was seen once. The chain couples TRBV9 to TRBJ2-7, with 7 bases identical to TRBD1. With 4 bases clipped from V and 3 bases from J, the junction kept 16 bases outside the gene matches. The CDR3 is 17 amino acids. Germline V gives CDR1 SGDLS, CDR2 YYNGEE. This CDR3 is CASSLGDSLGSGYEQYF. CDR3 in DNA: TGTGCCAGCAGCCTCGGGGACAGCCTAGGCTCGGGCTACGAGCAGTACTTC.

The chain joins TRBV7-2 to TRBJ1-5; unclear D gene. This CDR3 comprises 13 residues. V was clipped by 6 bases and J by 5 bases, with 11 bases between them. The germline CDR1 and CDR2 sequences are SGHTA and FQGNSA. CDR3 sequence reads: CASRQWSDQPQHF. The CDR3 DNA follows: TGTGCCAGCAGACAATGGTCCGATCAGCCCCAGCATTTT.

This rearrangement joins TRBV10-3 to TRBJ1-2; 7 bases are a match to TRBD1. With V trimmed by 4 bases and J by 7 bases, 15 bases remained unmatched. Per the germline V gene, CDR1 is ENHRY and CDR2 is SYGVKD. CDR3 size: 16 residues. CDR3 coding DNA: TGTGCCATCAGTGGCTCACAGAGCAGGGGGATCGGTGGCTACACCTTC. It is translated as CAISGSQSRGIGGYTF.

This sequence joins TRBV6-5 and TRBJ1-3; D is perhaps TRBD1 (5 bases). Germline loops: CDR1 MNHEY, CDR2 SVGAGI. The CDR3 runs to 13 residues. The V and J ends lost 6 bases and 3 bases respectively, with 9 bases between them. For the CDR3, the DNA is TGTGCCAGCAGAACAAGGGGTGGAAACACCATATATTTT. This codes for CASRTRGGNTIYF.

The gene calls are TRBV5-1 and TRBJ1-2, with a tentative D call TRBD1 (5 bases). Trimming removed 0 bases at V and 2 bases at J, with 8 bases between. Germline V gene lookup returns CDR1 SGHRS and CDR2 YFSETQ. This CDR3 is built from 14 residues. The CDR3 loop is CASSLDRINYGYTF. CDR3 sequence (DNA): TGCGCCAGCAGCTTGGACAGGATCAACTATGGCTACACCTTC.

This clone appeared a single time. V is TRBV19 and J is TRBJ1-5, with a tentative D call TRBD1 (6 bases). The CDR3 loop spans 14 amino acids. The germline V gene encodes CDR1 LNHDA and CDR2 SQIVND (reference sequence). V lost 7 bases, J lost 7 bases, and 17 bases lay in between. CDR3 bases: TGTGCCAGTACTCTAAGGGGGGGAGGACAGCCCCAGCATTTT. Its translation: CASTLRGGGQPQHF. Full variable domain (remainder filled in from reference TRBV19 and TRBJ1-5): DGGITQSPKYLFRKEGQNVTLSCEQNLNHDAMYWYRQDPGQGLRLIYYSQIVNDFQKGDIAEGYSVSREKKESFPLTVTSAQKNPTAFYLCASTLRGGGQPQHFGDGTRLSIL.

The chain recombines TRBV7-9 with TRBJ2-1, with 8 bases that match TRBD2. V shed 5 bases and J 2 bases; nucleotides not matched to a gene: 11. Germline V gene lookup returns CDR1 SEHNR and CDR2 FQNEAQ (reference sequence). This CDR3 has 17 residues. This CDR3 is CASSGPSSGMPYNEQFF. The CDR3 DNA reads TGTGCCAGCAGCGGCCCAAGTAGCGGGATGCCCTACAATGAGCAGTTCTTC.

The rearrangement joins TRBV28 to TRBJ2-7; 8 bases are shared with TRBD1. Germline V gene lookup returns CDR1 MDHEN and CDR2 SYDVKM. V shed 4 bases and J 0 bases; nucleotides not matched to a gene: 5. The CDR3 consists of 15 residues. The CDR3 here is CASSSGQAISYEQYF. Written as DNA, the CDR3 is TGTGCCAGCAGTTCGGGACAGGCTATCTCCTACGAGCAGTACTTC.

This chain connects TRBV7-2 to TRBJ2-5, with TRBD1 matching 7 bases. J was trimmed by 3 bases and V by 0 bases; bases with no gene match: 1. Germline V gene lookup returns CDR1 SGHTA and CDR2 FQGNSA. The CDR3 is 14 amino acids. The CDR3 nucleotides read TGTGCCAGCAGCTTAGCCACAGGGGAAGAGACCCAGTACTTC. It encodes CASSLATGEETQYF.

The chain recombines TRBV18 with TRBJ2-7, with 9 positions matching TRBD1. CDR3 length: 14 residues. CDR1 and CDR2 (germline): KGHSH, LQKENI. The V segment lost 1 base and the J segment 5 bases; nucleotides outside the gene matches: 3. CDR3 DNA sequence: TGTGCCAGCTCACCACAACAGGGGGCCCACGAGCAGTACTTC. Its translation: CASSPQQGAHEQYF.

V and J are TRBV6-1 and TRBJ2-7; 8 nucleotides agree with TRBD2. CDR3 length equals 15 residues. The germline V gene has CDR1 MNHNS and CDR2 SASEGT. J was trimmed by 4 bases and V by 1 base; bases with no gene match: 6. The CDR3 loop is CASSEERESVYEQYF. For the CDR3, the DNA is TGTGCCAGCAGTGAAGAGCGGGAGTCGGTGTACGAGCAGTACTTC.

The sample holds one count of this clone. The chain is built from TRBV28 and TRBJ1-5; no reliable D call. The CDR3 spans 15 residues. Trimming pared 2 bases from V and 4 bases from J, leaving 12 bases between. Germline CDR1 and CDR2: MDHEN and SYDVKM. This CDR3 reads CASSLGQSFNQPQHF. The CDR3 nucleotides read TGTGCCAGCAGTTTAGGGCAGAGCTTTAATCAGCCCCAGCATTTT.

The V call is TRBV4-2, the J call TRBJ2-7; 7 bases are a match to TRBD1. With V trimmed by 0 bases and J by 6 bases, 8 bases remained unmatched. Germline CDR1 is LGHNA and CDR2 is YNFKEQ. The CDR3 loop spans 15 amino acids. The CDR3 spells CASSQEGSGGREQYF. CDR3 DNA: TGTGCCAGCAGCCAAGAGGGGTCAGGGGGACGCGAGCAGTACTTC.

The V call is TRBV29-1, the J call TRBJ2-3; 9 bases map to TRBD2. From germline, CDR1 is SQVTM and CDR2 ANQGSEA. The CDR3 is made up of 14 amino acids. With V trimmed by 4 bases and J by 5 bases, 7 bases remained unmatched. CDR3 bases: TGCAGCGTTGGGACTAGCGCAGCGGGAGATACGCAGTATTTT. The encoded protein is CSVGTSAAGDTQYF.

The genes are TRBV14 and TRBJ2-2; 11 nucleotides line up with TRBD2. There are 14 residues in the CDR3. The junction had 0 bases not matched to a gene; V was cut back by 3 bases and J by 6 bases. The germline V gene encodes CDR1 SGHDN and CDR2 FVKESK. DNA of the CDR3: TGTGCCAGCAGCCAGGGACTAGCGGCCGGGGAGCTGTTTTTT. It translates to CASSQGLAAGELFF.

This sequence joins TRBV11-3 and TRBJ1-1; D is uncertain. CDR3 length equals 13 residues. V gave up 2 bases and J gave up 3 bases, with 7 bases separating them. The germline V gene encodes CDR1 SGHNT and CDR2 YENEEA. CDR3 DNA sequence: TGTGCCAGCAGCTTACTAGGTGACACTGAAGCTTTCTTT. Translating it yields CASSLLGDTEAFF. Combining the CDR3 with reference TRBV11-3 and TRBJ1-1 gives the whole variable domain EAGVVQSPRYKIIEKKQPVAFWCNPISGHNTLYWYLQNLGQGPELLIRYENEEAVDDSQLPKDRFSAERLKGVDSTLKIQPAELGDSAVYLCASSLLGDTEAFFGQGTRLTVV.

V and J are TRBV3-1 (or the pseudogene TRBV3-2) and TRBJ2-5; 14 bases fit TRBD2. This CDR3 is built from 20 residues. CDR1 is LGHDT, CDR2 YNNKEL, per germline (reference sequence). V was clipped by 6 bases and J by 5 bases; unmatched bases: 20. The CDR3 bases are TGTGCCAGCAGTAGGGGGACTAGCGGGGGCTGGTTTGTAGCCCAGGAGACCCAGTACTTC. Encoded protein: CASSRGTSGGWFVAQETQYF.

The J gene is TRBJ2-3, the V gene TRBV25-1; 14 bases match TRBD2. This CDR3 comprises 18 residues. Germline CDR1 MGHDK, CDR2 SYGVNS. J lost 4 bases, V lost 2 bases, and 8 bases had no gene match. The chain's CDR3 is CASSERGTSGRWSDTQYF. CDR3 nucleotide sequence: TGTGCCAGCAGTGAACGTGGGACTAGCGGGAGATGGTCAGATACGCAGTATTTT.

The chain employs TRBV19 and TRBJ1-1; TRBD1 matches 8 bases. The germline V gene has CDR1 LNHDA and CDR2 SQIVND (reference sequence). The CDR3 totals 13 residues. With V trimmed by 7 bases and J by 1 base, 2 bases remained unmatched. CDR3 coding DNA: TGTGCCAGTATTGACAGGGGGAACACTGAAGCTTTCTTT. It specifies CASIDRGNTEAFF.

V is TRBV5-6 and J is TRBJ1-1; unclear D gene. The CDR3 has 15 residues. The germline V and J ends were trimmed by 0 bases and 0 bases, with 9 bases remaining between them. From germline, CDR1 is SGHDT and CDR2 YYEEEE. CDR3 bases: TGTGCCAGCAGCTTGGTCGGCAGGATGAACACTGAAGCTTTCTTT. It specifies CASSLVGRMNTEAFF.